This is a list of T cell receptor beta chains from one sample in a study of memory CD4+ T cells and cytomegalovirus serostatus. Clones were sequenced by immunoSEQ multiplex PCR, and TCRdb holds only the in-frame ones, with some missing. In the table there are about 67,000 clones, around 76% of which are singletons. Sequencing input: memory CD4+ T cells from blood. These receptors all come from an adult in good health and CMV-seropositive. Each CDR3 is given without its conserved first and last residue. Part of the rows lack a size; the others show once, few, many or a class for expanded clones.

>NA|TRBJ1-3|TRBV5-4
ASSIGGPNSGNTIY
>few|TRBJ2-7|TRBV7-9
ASSLASGSREQY
>NA|TRBJ2-7|TRBV29-1
SVAWPKGKAYEQY
>NA|TRBJ2-7|TRBV6-6
ASRQRGGGEQY
>NA|TRBJ1-2|TRBV28
ASSPLSGTENGYT
>NA|TRBJ1-2|TRBV6-5
ASSAQGIVTDGYT
>NA|TRBJ2-2|TRBV30
AWSFAGEATGELF
>NA|TRBJ1-5|TRBV28
ASSVGGASNQPQH
>NA|TRBJ1-5|TRBV19
ASTPGSNQPQH
>NA|TRBJ2-7|TRBV7-6
ASSLGTGDHYEQY
>NA|TRBJ1-1|TRBV6-5
ASSYRPGRTEAF
>NA|TRBJ2-7|TRBV30
AWSARGVKD
>NA|TRBJ2-2|TRBV7-2
ASSLGGPGRNTGELF
>NA|TRBJ2-7|TRBV19
ASSIEQRGYEQY
>NA|TRBJ1-1|TRBV5-1
ASSPDFSEYTEAF
>NA|TRBJ1-3|TRBV28
ASSSRRSGNTIY
>NA|TRBJ1-1|TRBV28
ASFPSLGGLEAF
>NA|TRBJ2-4|TRBV7-3
ASSTTGSDIQY
>NA|TRBJ2-1|TRBV12-5
ASGLEGVEQF
>NA|TRBJ2-1|TRBV28
ASSLRTGGYNEQF
>NA|TRBJ1-1|TRBV7-9
ASSPRQRALNTEAF
>NA|TRBJ2-7|TRBV7-2
ASSLEQGISYEQY
>NA|TRBJ2-2|TRBV30
AWSVNRGGAGELF
>NA|TRBJ2-1|TRBV15
ATSRGGLAGLANNEQF
>NA|TRBJ1-5|TRBV5-1
ASSLSGASNQPQH
>few|TRBJ2-1|TRBV14
ASSPGGGSDEQF
>medium-sized|TRBJ2-2|TRBV6-1
ASSRGDTGELF
>NA|TRBJ2-7|TRBV5-3
ARSLGPHSYEQY
>NA|TRBJ1-5|TRBV27
ASRSLGGGNQPQH
>NA|TRBJ1-6|TRBV15
ATSRDRNSPLH
>NA|TRBJ2-7|TRBV10-3
AIRRTGSRDEQY
>NA|TRBJ1-1|TRBV5-6
ASSLWDRALEAF
>NA|TRBJ2-1|TRBV28
ASSLAGSGDNEQF
>few|TRBJ1-2|TRBV7-9
ASSRTGGNRGYT
>NA|TRBJ1-1|TRBV5-4
ASRPGEGSYTEAF
>NA|TRBJ2-7|TRBV2
ASSDVGKLEQY
>once|TRBJ2-1|TRBV29-1
SGSLGSSYNEQF
>NA|TRBJ2-2|TRBV7-9
ASSLFRGGSGTGELF
>NA|TRBJ1-5|TRBV19
ASSPDRAYSNQPQH
>NA|TRBJ1-6|TRBV10-3
AISPLDGVNSPLH
>NA|TRBJ1-2|TRBV5-6
ASSLGRGASGYT
>NA|TRBJ2-1|TRBV28
ASSSYNEQF
>NA|TRBJ2-1|TRBV25-1
ASSKGLAGDPSYNEQF
>NA|TRBJ1-1|TRBV7-3
ASSPGAGRTEAF
>NA|TRBJ2-1|TRBV7-9
ASSPLTSGQLNEQF
>NA|TRBJ2-6|TRBV27
ATSSNVRSGANVLT
>NA|TRBJ2-5|TRBV11-1
ASSLATGRGETQY
>NA|TRBJ2-3|TRBV19
ASSPALAGATDTQY
>NA|TRBJ1-4|TRBV7-8
ASSLGRRANEKLF
>NA|TRBJ2-2|TRBV4-2
ASSQEWGLAAGELF
>few|TRBJ2-1|TRBV11-2
ASSSGRIYNEQF
>NA|TRBJ2-5|TRBV5-6
ASSPGAGQETQY
>NA|TRBJ1-4|TRBV28
ASRLGGPGEKLF
>NA|TRBJ2-7|TRBV6-4
ASRPRTEGRGSYEQY
>NA|TRBJ1-3|TRBV7-6
ASSPGVRGNTIY
>NA|TRBJ2-5|TRBV20-1
SARDQETQY
>NA|TRBJ1-2|TRBV5-1
ASSLEDATANSNYGYT
>NA|TRBJ1-2|TRBV28
ASSPRGGYGYT
>NA|TRBJ2-2|TRBV18
ASSPFRGFTGELF
>NA|TRBJ2-5|TRBV28
ASSLSLSGEGQETQY